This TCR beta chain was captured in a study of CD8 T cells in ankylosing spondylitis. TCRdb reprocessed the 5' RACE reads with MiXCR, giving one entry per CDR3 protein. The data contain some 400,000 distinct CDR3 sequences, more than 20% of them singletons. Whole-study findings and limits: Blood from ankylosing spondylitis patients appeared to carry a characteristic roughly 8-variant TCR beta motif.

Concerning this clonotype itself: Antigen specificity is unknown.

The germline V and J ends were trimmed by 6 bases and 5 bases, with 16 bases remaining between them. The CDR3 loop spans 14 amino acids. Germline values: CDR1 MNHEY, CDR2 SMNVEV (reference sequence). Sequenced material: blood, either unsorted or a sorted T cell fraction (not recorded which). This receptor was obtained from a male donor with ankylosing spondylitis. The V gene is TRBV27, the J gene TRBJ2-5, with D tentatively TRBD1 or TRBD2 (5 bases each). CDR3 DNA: TGTGCCAGCAGCAGTCGAGGGGCGCGGGAGACCCAGTACTTC. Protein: CASSSRGARETQYF.